A single T cell receptor (beta chain) is shown here with its context. Its target is unknown. Between the trimmed V and J ends, which lost 1 base and 5 bases, there was a span of 15 bases. The CDR3 totals 16 residues. Germline CDR1 MGHDK, CDR2 SYGVNS. These data originate in a study of T cells in localized non-small cell lung cancer. General study points: Longer survival (overall) was linked to higher T cell density in blood. Uninvolved adjacent lung, not tumor, had the highest T cell clonality. Appearance in adjacent lung was seen for a median around 60 of the top 100 tumor clones.

Assay used: immunoSEQ multiplex PCR; TCRdb lists only in-frame clones, some missing. This sample has under 150,000 clones, with more than 70% found just once. This sequence was found in a female donor older than 55 with stage I lung adenocarcinoma. This chain links TRBV25-1 with TRBJ2-4, with D unclear. Sample: peripheral blood, taken before any cancer treatment. The CDR3 here is CASSELNEASENIQYF. The CDR3 region has the DNA TGTGCCAGCAGTGAATTAAACGAAGCGTCCGAAAACATTCAGTACTTC.